This T cell receptor beta chain was captured by sequencing in a study of control samples from healthy donors and cancer patients. Assay used: immunoSEQ multiplex PCR; TCRdb lists only in-frame clones, some missing. The data contain some 130,000 clones, 92% of them seen just once; the ten biggest clones take up approximately 2.2%. This CDR3 region has 14 residues. The germline gives CDR1 KGHSH, CDR2 LQKENI. Trimming stripped 3 bases from V and 1 base from J, with 9 bases between. The clonotype originates from a woman aged 45-59 years in good health. This chain uses TRBV18 with TRBJ1-1, with D perhaps matching TRBD1 (5 bases). Sequenced material: blood. This CDR3 reads CASSPTATNTEAFF. CDR3 coding DNA: TGTGCCAGCTCACCGACAGCGACGAACACTGAAGCTTTCTTT.